A single sample is the source of the 20 T cell receptor beta chains below, sequenced in a study of siplizumab effects on memory and regulatory T cells. Measured with immunoSEQ multiplex PCR; TCRdb has only the in-frame clones, and not every one. The sample has fewer than 130,000 clones; roughly 89% are singletons. The sequencing sample was made of CD4+ T cells sorted from blood. Source of these receptors: a human donor in good health.

The chain combines TRBV29-1 with TRBJ2-2, with D uncertain. V lost 5 bases and J lost 0, with 10 bases in between. CDR1 and CDR2 from the germline V gene are SQVTM and ANQGSEA. The CDR3 contains 14 residues. The CDR3 DNA reads TGCAGCGTTAGGGCAGGCGCGAACACCGGGGAGCTGTTTTTT. It translates to CSVRAGANTGELFF.

This clone was seen a few times. The chain has TRBV7-3 and TRBJ2-7; 8 bases are a match to TRBD1. The trim removed 2 bases at V and 2 bases at J, leaving 5 bases unmatched. This CDR3 comprises 15 residues. Per germline, CDR1 SGHTA and CDR2 FQGTGA. The CDR3 nucleotides are TGTGCCAGCAGCTTATACGGACAGGGAGCCTACGAGCAGTACTTC. Amino acid sequence: CASSLYGQGAYEQYF.

V is TRBV19 and J is TRBJ1-4, with D possibly TRBD1 on 5 matching bases. Trimming took 7 bases from V and 4 from J, leaving 16 bases between them. Germline V lookup: CDR1 LNHDA, CDR2 SQIVND (reference sequence). CDR3 length equals 15 residues. CDR3: CASKGSERGNEKLFF. The CDR3 DNA is TGTGCCAGTAAGGGGTCGGAGCGGGGTAATGAAAAACTGTTTTTT.

The rearrangement joins TRBV11-2 to TRBJ1-1, with D perhaps TRBD1 (5 bases). Germline V gene lookup returns CDR1 SGHAT and CDR2 FQNNGV. The V gene lost 1 base and the J gene lost 3 bases, with 9 bases spanning the gap. CDR3 length equals 14 residues. The CDR3 bases are TGTGCCAGCAGCTTAGCGGGGGGGGACACTGAAGCTTTCTTT. Protein: CASSLAGGDTEAFF.

This clone was seen only once. The rearrangement links TRBV11-2 to TRBJ2-1; 10 bases match TRBD2. With V trimmed by 3 bases and J by 9 bases, 8 bases remained unmatched. This CDR3 comprises 15 residues. Per germline, CDR1 SGHAT and CDR2 FQNNGV. Here the CDR3 reads CASSLSGTSEREQFF. The DNA for the CDR3 is TGTGCCAGCAGCTTGTCCGGGACTAGCGAGCGTGAGCAGTTCTTC.

The V gene is TRBV6-1, the J gene TRBJ2-7, with D possibly being TRBD2 (5 bases). Trimming took off 0 bases at V and 7 bases at J, with 7 bases between the two ends. The CDR3 spans 12 residues. Germline CDR1 reads MNHNS; CDR2 reads SASEGT. The CDR3 DNA sequence: TGTGCCAGCAGTGAAGCGCGAGGGGAGCAGTACTTC. This sequence encodes CASSEARGEQYF.

The rearrangement links TRBV27 to TRBJ1-2, with D perhaps matching TRBD1 (5 bases). With 5 bases removed from V and 10 bases from J, the gap between germline ends came to 20 bases. This CDR3 contains 14 residues. The V gene's germline CDR1 is MNHEY and CDR2 SMNVEV (reference sequence). As DNA, the CDR3 is TGTGCCAGCAGTCCCCCCGTGCCGGGACGTCCCTACACCTTC. This translates into CASSPPVPGRPYTF.

The V and J genes are TRBV6-5 and TRBJ2-1; a possible D gene is TRBD2 (7 bases). The V and J ends lost 2 bases and 7 bases respectively, with 15 bases between them. Germline CDR1 MNHEY, CDR2 SVGAGI. The CDR3 runs 15 residues. The CDR3 DNA sequence: TGTGCCAGCAGTTACGGCGGGGGCGCTCCGAATGAGCAGTTCTTC. It is translated as CASSYGGGAPNEQFF.

The chain is built from TRBV5-4 and TRBJ2-7; D is possibly TRBD1 or TRBD2 (5 bases each). The CDR3 covers 14 residues. Trimming stripped 3 bases from V and 5 bases from J, with 15 bases between. CDR1 is SGHNT, CDR2 YYREEE, per germline (reference sequence). The CDR3 sequence is CASSSSGTGDEQYF. The CDR3 coding sequence is TGTGCCAGCAGCTCCTCAGGGACCGGGGACGAGCAGTACTTC.

This chain connects TRBV27 to TRBJ2-6; 8 positions match TRBD1. J gave up 4 bases and V 2 bases, and 10 bases lay outside the gene matches. Per the germline V gene, CDR1 is MNHEY and CDR2 is SMNVEV (reference sequence). The CDR3 is 18 residues long. The CDR3 spells CASSLVWQGARGANVLTF. The CDR3 coding sequence is TGTGCCAGCAGTTTAGTCTGGCAGGGGGCGCGGGGGGCCAACGTCCTGACTTTC.

The chain combines TRBV7-9 with TRBJ1-5, with a tentative D call TRBD1 (5 bases). CDR1 is SEHNR and CDR2 is FQNEAQ in the germline V gene (reference sequence). V was trimmed by 2 bases and J by 0 bases, leaving 17 bases between them. This CDR3 contains 18 residues. The CDR3 nucleotides are TGTGCCAGCAGCTTATCGGGCAGGGAAGGGATTAGCAATCAGCCCCAGCATTTT. Protein product: CASSLSGREGISNQPQHF.

Only one count was recorded for this clone. In DNA form, the CDR3 reads TGTGCCAGCAGCCGCCAGGGGGCTGGGGGAAACACCATATATTTT. Amino acid sequence: CASSRQGAGGNTIYF. J is TRBJ1-3 and V is TRBV9, with 8 bases matching TRBD1. With V trimmed by 4 bases and J by 4 bases, 7 bases remained unmatched. The CDR3 covers 15 residues. From germline, CDR1 is SGDLS and CDR2 YYNGEE.

V usage is TRBV2 and J usage is TRBJ2-7, with D perhaps matching TRBD1 (6 bases). CDR3 size: 14 residues. From germline, CDR1 is SNHLY and CDR2 FYNNEI. V dropped 6 bases and J dropped 1 base, with 13 bases sitting between them. The CDR3 loop is CASRIQGQSYEQYF. The CDR3 nucleotides are TGTGCCAGCAGGATCCAAGGACAGTCCTACGAGCAGTACTTC.

This chain connects TRBV21-1 to TRBJ1-2. TRBV21-1 is a documented pseudogene. The CDR3 runs to 14 residues. CDR3 nucleotide sequence: TGTGCCAGCAGCTCAATAGGGAGGAATAACGGCTACACCTTC. It specifies CASSSIGRNNGYTF.

The V gene is TRBV5-1, the J gene TRBJ1-2, with a tentative D call TRBD1 (5 bases). Germline V gives CDR1 SGHRS, CDR2 YFSETQ. Trimming took 4 bases from V and 4 from J, leaving 23 bases between them. The CDR3 sequence is 17 residues long. CDR3 sequence: CASSPRPEAWGTYGYTF. CDR3 nucleotides: TGCGCCAGCAGCCCCAGACCCGAGGCATGGGGGACCTATGGCTACACCTTC.

The chain joins TRBV7-2 to TRBJ1-4, with no clear D. CDR3 size: 15 residues. In germline, CDR1 is SGHTA, CDR2 FQGNSA. Trimming removed 5 bases at V and 0 bases at J, with 10 bases between. CDR3 in amino acids: CASSIRPSTNEKLFF. The CDR3 DNA follows: TGTGCCAGCAGCATTCGACCGTCAACTAATGAAAAACTGTTTTTT. The full variable domain, in which reference TRBV7-2 and TRBJ1-4 provide the parts outside the CDR3, is GAGVSQSPSNKVTEKGKDVELRCDPISGHTALYWYRQSLGQGLEFLIYFQGNSAPDKSGLPSDRFSAERTGGSVSTLTIQRTQQEDSAVYLCASSIRPSTNEKLFFGSGTQLSVL.

J is TRBJ1-1 and V is TRBV21-1; TRBD1, the table's D call, was not compared with the DNA. TRBV21-1 is noted as a pseudogene. The CDR3 runs to 13 residues. The CDR3 DNA reads TGTGCCAGCACCTCTGACAGGAACACTGAAGCTTTCTTT. This sequence encodes CASTSDRNTEAFF.

This clone was observed a single time. The genes are TRBV6-5 and TRBJ1-5, with D maybe TRBD1 (5 bases). There are 13 residues in the CDR3. V shed 11 bases and J shed 2 bases, with 13 bases lying between them. Germline V gene data show CDR1 as MNHEY and CDR2 as SVGAGI. CDR3 DNA sequence: TGTGCCCCGTGGGGGGTTGGCAATCAGCCCCAGCATTTT. Amino acid sequence: CAPWGVGNQPQHF.

The V and J genes are TRBV7-6 and TRBJ2-3; either TRBD1 or TRBD2 may supply D (5 bases each). The germline V gene has CDR1 SGHVS and CDR2 FNYEAQ. Trimming left V 5 bases short and J 4 bases short, with 19 bases between. CDR3 length: 16 residues. The CDR3, as DNA: TGTGCCAGCAGCCCTATCGCGCAGGGACCCCCAGATACGCAGTATTTT. Amino acids: CASSPIAQGPPDTQYF.

This clone came up once. V usage is TRBV15 and J usage is TRBJ2-1; 13 bases match TRBD2. This CDR3 comprises 15 residues. Germline trimming cut 5 bases from V and 7 bases from J; bases unmatched to any gene: 5. CDR1 and CDR2 (germline): LNHNV, YYDKDF (reference sequence). The CDR3 loop is CATSRTSGSSNEQFF. In DNA, the CDR3 is TGTGCCACCAGCCGGACTAGCGGGAGTTCAAATGAGCAGTTCTTC.